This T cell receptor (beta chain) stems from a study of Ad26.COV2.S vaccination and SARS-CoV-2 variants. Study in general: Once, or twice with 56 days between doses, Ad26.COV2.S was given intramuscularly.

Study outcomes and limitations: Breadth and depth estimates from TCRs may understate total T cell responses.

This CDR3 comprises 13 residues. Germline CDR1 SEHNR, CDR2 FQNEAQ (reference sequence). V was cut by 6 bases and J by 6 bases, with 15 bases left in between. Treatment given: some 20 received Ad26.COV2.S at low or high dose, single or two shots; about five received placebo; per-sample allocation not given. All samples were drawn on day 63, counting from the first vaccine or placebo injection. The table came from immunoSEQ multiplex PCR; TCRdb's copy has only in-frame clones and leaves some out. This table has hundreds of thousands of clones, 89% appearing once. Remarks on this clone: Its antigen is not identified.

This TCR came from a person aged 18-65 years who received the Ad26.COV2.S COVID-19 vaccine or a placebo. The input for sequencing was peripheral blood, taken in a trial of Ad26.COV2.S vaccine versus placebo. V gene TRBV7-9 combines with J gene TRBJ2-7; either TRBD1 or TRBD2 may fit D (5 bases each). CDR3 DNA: TGTGCCAGCAGTCGGTATCAGGGAGCCGAGCAGTACTTC. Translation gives CASSRYQGAEQYF.